Detailed here is one T cell receptor beta chain. The antigen remains unidentified. The record originates from a study of cytomegalovirus exposure and HLA in healthy donors. Findings and caveats of the study: Subsequent analysis revealed that first-cohort TCR clusters tended to co-occur in the 120 or so validation repertoires. Whilst most TCR sequences proved rare, a subset of public TCRs occurred across many donors.

Profiled with immunoSEQ multiplex PCR; TCRdb holds only in-frame clones, not every one. Of 260,000 or so clones listed, roughly 89% are singletons. Germline V lookup: CDR1 LNHDA, CDR2 SQIVND (reference sequence). CDR3 length: 13 residues. V lost 8 bases and J lost 6; bases outside the gene matches: 5. The donors formed part of the approximately 120-subject validation cohort, distinct from the 666-subject first cohort. The sequenced sample consisted of PBMCs. The chain combines TRBV19 with TRBJ2-2, with 8 bases matching TRBD1. The TCR sequence derives from a young man in good health and CMV-seronegative. DNA for the CDR3: TGTGCCAGTCGACAGGGGAGGCCCGGGGAGCTGTTTTTT. Translated: CASRQGRPGELFF. Together with reference TRBV19 and TRBJ2-2, the CDR3 gives the full variable domain: DGGITQSPKYLFRKEGQNVTLSCEQNLNHDAMYWYRQDPGQGLRLIYYSQIVNDFQKGDIAEGYSVSREKKESFPLTVTSAQKNPTAFYLCASRQGRPGELFFGEGSRLTVL.